One and the same sample provided the 24 T cell receptor beta chains below, sequenced in a study of T cell repertoires in cytomegalovirus infection. TCRdb re-analysed the reads in MiXCR, keeping a single row per CDR3 protein. Of hundreds of thousands of distinct CDR3 sequences detected, about 30% appear once; the ten largest clones hold under 15%. Their cognate antigens are unknown. The sequencing used cultured CD8+ T cells from PBMCs, collected from culture after CMV antigen stimulation. These receptors came from a human donor in good health (CMV status not recorded). Some clones in this sample may be carry-over from other donors' samples.

Only a few counts were recorded for this clonotype. The chain recombines TRBV12-3 or TRBV12-4 with TRBJ2-2, with 11 bases identical to TRBD2. The CDR3 has 18 amino acids. Trimming took 3 bases from V and 1 from J; bases not matched to a gene: 7. The CDR3 here is CASSFQPGLAGNTGELFF. The DNA of the CDR3 is TGTGCCAGCAGTTTCCAACCCGGACTAGCGGGGAACACCGGGGAGCTGTTTTTT.

There are a few counts of this clonotype. The J gene is TRBJ1-3, the V gene TRBV7-9; D not certain. This CDR3 is 16 amino acids long. Germline V CDR1 and CDR2: SEHNR, FQNEAQ (reference sequence). Trimming shortened V by 5 bases and J by 0 bases, and 14 bases separated the two germline ends. The CDR3 spells CASSPYPPSSGNTIYF. In DNA, the CDR3 is TGTGCCAGCAGCCCCTACCCCCCCTCCTCTGGAAACACCATATATTTT.

This chain connects TRBV10-2 to TRBJ1-5, with D maybe TRBD1 (6 bases). The CDR3 is 16 amino acids. Germline V CDR1 and CDR2: WSHSY, SAAADI. V lost 4 bases to trimming and J lost 1 base, with 14 bases between them. CDR3 region: CASSGGTLGSNQPQHF. The CDR3 nucleotides read TGCGCCAGCAGTGGGGGGACACTTGGGAGCAATCAGCCCCAGCATTTT.

The rearrangement uses TRBV4-1 and TRBJ2-1; 11 positions agree with TRBD1. The CDR3 loop spans 16 amino acids. V lost 1 base and J lost 10; bases outside the gene matches: 9. Germline CDR1 is MGHRA and CDR2 is YSYEKL. CDR3 amino acids: CASSQVGTGGPAEQFF. As DNA, the CDR3 is TGCGCCAGCAGCCAAGTTGGGACAGGGGGTCCAGCCGAGCAGTTCTTC.

Points on this clonotype: It may be a read error: a sequence one base away is much more abundant. The V and J genes are TRBV7-2 and TRBJ1-2; TRBD1 matches at 10 bases. Germline V gives CDR1 SGHTA, CDR2 FQGNSA. The CDR3 runs 16 residues. This CDR3 is CASSLDVTGGIGGYIF. DNA for the CDR3: TGTGCCAGCAGCTTAGACGTGACAGGGGGCATAGGTGGCTACATCTTC.

The chain is built from TRBV27 and TRBJ1-5; 8 nucleotides match TRBD1. The CDR3 extends over 16 amino acids. CDR1 and CDR2 (germline): MNHEY, SMNVEV (reference sequence). After removal of 5 bases from V and 7 bases from J, the junction contained 13 bases not matched to a gene. The CDR3 DNA is TGTGCCAGCAGTACCACAGGGGGGCTATTGGGGCAGCCCCAGCATTTT. This codes for CASSTTGGLLGQPQHF.

V and J are TRBV18 and TRBJ2-7, with D perhaps given as TRBD1 or TRBD2 (5 bases each). The length of the CDR3 is 13 residues. V was shortened by 5 bases and J by 0 bases, with 8 bases between the two germline ends. Germline CDR1 KGHSH, CDR2 LQKENI. The CDR3 region has the DNA TGTGCCAGCTCAGGTGGGACCTCCTACGAGCAGTACGTC. Its translation is CASSGGTSYEQYV.

The V and J genes are TRBV7-9 and TRBJ2-7; 9 nucleotides agree with TRBD1. The CDR3 length is 12 residues. The J segment lost 7 bases and the V segment lost 5 bases, leaving 3 bases of the junction unmatched. Germline loops: CDR1 SEHNR, CDR2 FQNEAQ (reference sequence). The CDR3 region is CASSQDRGEQYF. The CDR3 nucleotides read TGTGCCAGCAGCCAGGACAGGGGTGAGCAGTACTTC.

The CDR3 loop reads CASSHETRASGLSSYEQYF. The CDR3 region has the DNA TGTGCCAGCAGTCATGAAACCAGAGCTAGCGGGTTGAGCTCCTACGAGCAGTACTTC. This rearrangement joins TRBV4-2 to TRBJ2-7; TRBD2 matches at 8 bases. The germline V gene encodes CDR1 LGHNA and CDR2 YNFKEQ. The CDR3 has 19 amino acids. Germline trimming cut 6 bases from V and 0 bases from J; bases unmatched to any gene: 19.

The rearrangement links TRBV2 to TRBJ2-5; perhaps TRBD2 as D (5 bases). Germline assignment: CDR1 SNHLY and CDR2 FYNNEI. CDR3 length: 15 amino acids. The V end was cut by 2 bases, the J end by 1 base, with 11 bases between. CDR3 sequence: CASSESGILQETQYF. The CDR3 DNA follows: TGTGCCAGCAGTGAATCCGGGATCCTCCAAGAGACCCAGTACTTC.

This chain uses TRBV28 with TRBJ1-1, with TRBD1 as a possible D gene (6 bases). CDR3 size: 17 residues. Germline V gene lookup returns CDR1 MDHEN and CDR2 SYDVKM. Trimming removed 6 bases from V and 0 bases from J, with 20 bases in between. CDR3 nucleotides: TGTGCCAGCAGCCCGACGAGAATTGACAGGTTGAACACTGAAGCTTTCTTT. Amino acids: CASSPTRIDRLNTEAFF.

This clonotype was observed a handful of times. V is TRBV27 and J is TRBJ1-2, with 7 bases that match TRBD1. Trimming at V came to 7 bases and at J to 8 bases, leaving 7 bases not matched to a gene. The V gene's germline CDR1 is MNHEY and CDR2 SMNVEV (reference sequence). CDR3 length equals 12 residues. The CDR3 protein is CASTTGDGGYTF. In nucleotides, the CDR3 is TGTGCCAGCACAACAGGGGATGGGGGCTACACCTTC.

Notes on this clonotype: Given a much more abundant clone one base away, this may be a read error. The CDR3 DNA reads as TGTGCCAGCAGCTTCGGGACAGGGGGCCTTAGGGAGACCCAGCACTTC. It encodes CASSFGTGGLRETQHF. This chain joins TRBV7-8 and TRBJ2-5; 12 positions match TRBD1. Germline CDR1 reads SGHVS; CDR2 reads FQNEAQ. This CDR3 spans 16 amino acids.

The rearrangement joins TRBV7-2 to TRBJ1-1; D remains ambiguous. This CDR3 is built from 14 residues. Germline V gives CDR1 SGHTA, CDR2 FQGNSA. Trimming removed 3 bases at V and 0 bases at J, with 8 bases between. As DNA, the CDR3 is TGTGCCAGCAGCTTCACGGCCATGAACACTGAAGCTTTCTTT. This encodes CASSFTAMNTEAFF.

The V call is TRBV19, the J call TRBJ2-7, with a weak D call TRBD2 (6 bases). The length of the CDR3 is 14 residues. Germline assignment: CDR1 LNHDA and CDR2 SQIVND (reference sequence). Trimming shortened V by 5 bases and J by 0 bases, and 11 bases separated the two germline ends. The CDR3 loop is CASSGDGGSYEQYF. The CDR3 nucleotides read TGTGCCAGTAGTGGCGACGGGGGCTCCTACGAGCAGTACTTC.

This clonotype has just a few counts. The chain joins TRBV7-2 to TRBJ2-2, with 12 bases aligning to TRBD2. V gave up 5 bases and J gave up 4 bases; unmatched junction bases: 5. The CDR3 runs to 16 residues. From germline, CDR1 is SGHTA and CDR2 FQGNSA. This CDR3 reads CASSLLGLAGTGELFF. The CDR3 region has the DNA TGTGCCAGCAGCCTACTGGGACTAGCGGGCACCGGGGAGCTGTTTTTT.

The CDR3 region has the DNA TGCGCCAGCAGCCAAATCCGGGACAGGGTTTTTGGAAACACCATATATTTT. It is translated as CASSQIRDRVFGNTIYF. This chain joins TRBV4-3 and TRBJ1-3; 9 bases are shared with TRBD1. The CDR3 consists of 17 residues. The germline V gene has CDR1 LGHNA and CDR2 YSLEER. Trimming cost V 2 bases and J 3 bases; bases outside gene matches: 8.

This clonotype was counted between two and nine times. CDR3 protein: CASSYRDNQPQHF. The CDR3 nucleotides are TGTGCCAGCAGTTACAGGGACAATCAGCCCCAGCATTTT. The chain couples TRBV6-5 to TRBJ1-5; D unresolved. V lost 2 bases and J 3 bases, leaving 5 bases between the germline ends. In germline, CDR1 is MNHEY, CDR2 SVGAGI. The CDR3 runs to 13 residues.

This clonotype was detected many times. The chain has TRBV6-5 and TRBJ1-1; weak D call: TRBD1 (6 bases). The germline V gene has CDR1 MNHEY and CDR2 SVGAGI. The CDR3 runs to 16 residues. The V gene lost 2 bases and the J gene lost 5 bases, with 18 bases spanning the gap. The CDR3 reads CASSYAQGISRTEAFF. DNA of the CDR3: TGTGCCAGCAGTTACGCCCAGGGGATATCGAGGACTGAAGCTTTCTTT.

The chain is built from TRBV6-1 and TRBJ2-4; D is unclear. Trimming took off 11 bases at V and 2 bases at J, with 4 bases between the two ends. This CDR3 region has 10 residues. Germline V lookup: CDR1 MNHNS, CDR2 SASEGT. The CDR3 here is CAASKNIQYF. The CDR3, as DNA: TGTGCCGCCTCCAAAAACATTCAGTACTTC.

For this clonotype: Mismatch with germline at one junction end may stem from a read error. The chain is built from TRBV4-1 and TRBJ1-5; 7 bases are a match to TRBD1. The CDR3 length is 14 residues. Per germline, CDR1 MGHRA and CDR2 YSYEKL. The CDR3 loop is CANSHLDRDQPQHF. In DNA, the CDR3 is TGCGCCAACAGCCATCTCGACAGGGATCAGCCCCAGCATTTT.

This clonotype was counted only a few times. The J gene is TRBJ2-7, the V gene TRBV5-5; the match to TRBD1 covers 7 bases. Trimming took 3 bases from V and 0 from J; bases not matched to a gene: 12. The CDR3 loop spans 17 amino acids. From germline, CDR1 is SGHKS and CDR2 YYEKEE (reference sequence). The DNA of the CDR3 is TGTGCCAGCAGCTCAGGGACAGAATCTTATAGCTCCTACGAGCAGTACGTC. This translates into CASSSGTESYSSYEQYV.

The chain has TRBV29-1 and TRBJ2-1; no firm D call. CDR1 is SQVTM and CDR2 is ANQGSEA in the germline V gene. CDR3 length: 14 residues. Deletions cut 0 bases from V and 2 bases from J, with 8 bases between. The CDR3 reads CSVEDPGAYNEQFF. For the CDR3, the DNA is TGCAGCGTTGAAGATCCCGGCGCCTACAATGAGCAGTTCTTC.

The rearrangement joins TRBV6-5 to TRBJ1-1, with TRBD1 matching 7 bases. The V gene's germline CDR1 is MNHEY and CDR2 SVGAGI. The CDR3 is made up of 16 amino acids. The junction had 12 bases not matched to a gene; V was cut back by 7 bases and J by 1 base. In DNA form, the CDR3 reads TGTGCCAGCACCCCTCCCGGGTCAGGGGGGAACACTGAAGCTTTCTTT. Amino acids: CASTPPGSGGNTEAFF.